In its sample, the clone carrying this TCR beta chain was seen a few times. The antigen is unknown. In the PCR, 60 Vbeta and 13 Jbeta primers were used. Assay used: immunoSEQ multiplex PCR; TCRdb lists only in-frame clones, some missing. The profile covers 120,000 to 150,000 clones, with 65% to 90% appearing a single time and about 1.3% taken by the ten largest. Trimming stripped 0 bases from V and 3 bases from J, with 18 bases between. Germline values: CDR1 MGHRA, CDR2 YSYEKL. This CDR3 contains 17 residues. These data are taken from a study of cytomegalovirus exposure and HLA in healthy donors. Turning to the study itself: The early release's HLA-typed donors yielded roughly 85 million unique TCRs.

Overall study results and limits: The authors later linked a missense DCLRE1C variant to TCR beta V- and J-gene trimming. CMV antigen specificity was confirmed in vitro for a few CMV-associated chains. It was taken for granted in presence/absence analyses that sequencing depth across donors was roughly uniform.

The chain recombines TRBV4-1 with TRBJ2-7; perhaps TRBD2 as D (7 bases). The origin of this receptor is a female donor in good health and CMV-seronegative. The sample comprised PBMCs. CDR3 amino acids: CASSQDSLRGASYEQYF. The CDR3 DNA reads TGCGCCAGCAGCCAAGATAGCTTACGGGGGGCTAGCTACGAGCAGTACTTC.